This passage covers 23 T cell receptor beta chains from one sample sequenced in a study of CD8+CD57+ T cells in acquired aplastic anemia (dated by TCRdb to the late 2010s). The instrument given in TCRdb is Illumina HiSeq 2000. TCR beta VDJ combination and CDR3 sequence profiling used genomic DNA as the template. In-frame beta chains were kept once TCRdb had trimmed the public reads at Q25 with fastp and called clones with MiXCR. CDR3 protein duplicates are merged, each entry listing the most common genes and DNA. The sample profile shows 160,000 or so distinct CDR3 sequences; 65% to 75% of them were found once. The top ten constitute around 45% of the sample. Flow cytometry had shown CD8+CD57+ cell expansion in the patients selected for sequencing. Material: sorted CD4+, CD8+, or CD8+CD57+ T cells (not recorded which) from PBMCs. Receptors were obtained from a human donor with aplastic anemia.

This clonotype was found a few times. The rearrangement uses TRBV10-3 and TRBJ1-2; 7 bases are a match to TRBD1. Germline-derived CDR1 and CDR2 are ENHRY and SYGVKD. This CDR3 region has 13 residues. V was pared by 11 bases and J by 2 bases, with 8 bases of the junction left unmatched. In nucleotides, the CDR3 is TGTGCCCAAGCCGAGGGGGCCAACTATGGCTACACCTTC. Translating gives CAQAEGANYGYTF.

CDR3 sequence (DNA): TGTGCCAGCAGTTTAATGGGTGAAGCTTTCTTT. Amino acid sequence: CASSLMGEAFF. The chain employs TRBV12-3 or TRBV12-4 and TRBJ1-1; D is undetermined. Trimming removed 2 bases at V and 7 bases at J, with 5 bases between. The CDR3 is made up of 11 amino acids.

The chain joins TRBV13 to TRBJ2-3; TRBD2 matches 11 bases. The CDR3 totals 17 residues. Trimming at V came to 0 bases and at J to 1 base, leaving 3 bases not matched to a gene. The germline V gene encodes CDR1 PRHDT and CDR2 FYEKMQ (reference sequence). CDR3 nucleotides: TGTGCCAGCAGCTTAGGACTAGCGGGAGCCGGCACAGATACGCAGTATTTT. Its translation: CASSLGLAGAGTDTQYF.

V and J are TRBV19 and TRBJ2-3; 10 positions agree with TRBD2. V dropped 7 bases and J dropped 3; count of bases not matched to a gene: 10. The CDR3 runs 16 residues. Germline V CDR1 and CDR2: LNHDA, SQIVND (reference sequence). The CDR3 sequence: CASKEVSGRATDTQYF. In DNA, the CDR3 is TGTGCCAGTAAGGAAGTCAGCGGGAGGGCGACAGATACGCAGTATTTT.

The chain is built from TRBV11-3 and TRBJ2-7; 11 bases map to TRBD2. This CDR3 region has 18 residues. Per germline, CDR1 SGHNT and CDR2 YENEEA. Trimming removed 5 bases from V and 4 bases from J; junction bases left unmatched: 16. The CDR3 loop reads CASSLPGTSGSQRYEQYF. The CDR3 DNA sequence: TGTGCCAGCAGCCTCCCCGGGACTAGCGGAAGCCAGAGGTACGAGCAGTACTTC.

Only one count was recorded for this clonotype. This chain's CDR3 is CASRGDGQETQYF. In nucleotides, the CDR3 is TGTGCCAGCAGGGGGGACGGGCAAGAGACCCAGTACTTC. The J gene is TRBJ2-5, the V gene TRBV2; the D call may be TRBD1 or TRBD2 (5 bases each). CDR3 length equals 13 residues. Germline CDR1 reads SNHLY; CDR2 reads FYNNEI. Trimming took off 6 bases at V and 2 bases at J, with 10 bases between the two ends.

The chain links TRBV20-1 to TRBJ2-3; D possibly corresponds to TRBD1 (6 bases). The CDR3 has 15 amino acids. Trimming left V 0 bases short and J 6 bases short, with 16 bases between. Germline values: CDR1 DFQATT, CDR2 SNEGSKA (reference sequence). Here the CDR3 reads CSARDLGGRSDTQYF. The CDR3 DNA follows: TGCAGTGCTAGAGATTTAGGGGGAAGAAGCGATACGCAGTATTTT.

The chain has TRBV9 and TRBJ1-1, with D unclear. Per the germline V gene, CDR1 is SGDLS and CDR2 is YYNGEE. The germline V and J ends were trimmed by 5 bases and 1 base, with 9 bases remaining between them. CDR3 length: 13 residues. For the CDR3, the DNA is TGTGCCAGCAGTTCAACAAGGAACACTGAAGCTTTCTTT. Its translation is CASSSTRNTEAFF.

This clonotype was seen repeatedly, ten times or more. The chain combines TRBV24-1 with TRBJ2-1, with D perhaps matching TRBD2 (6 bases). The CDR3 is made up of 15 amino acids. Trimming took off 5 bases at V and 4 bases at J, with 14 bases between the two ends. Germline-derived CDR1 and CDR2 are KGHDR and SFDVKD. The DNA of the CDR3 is TGTGCCACCAGTGCGGGAGCGCTTGGGTACAATGAGCAGTTCTTC. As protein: CATSAGALGYNEQFF.

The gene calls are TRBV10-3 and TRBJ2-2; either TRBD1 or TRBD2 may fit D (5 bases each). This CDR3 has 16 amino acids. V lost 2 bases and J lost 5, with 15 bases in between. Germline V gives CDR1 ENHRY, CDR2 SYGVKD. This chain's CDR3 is CAISEVTGTQTGELFF. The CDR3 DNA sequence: TGTGCCATCAGTGAGGTTACCGGGACCCAAACCGGGGAGCTGTTTTTT.

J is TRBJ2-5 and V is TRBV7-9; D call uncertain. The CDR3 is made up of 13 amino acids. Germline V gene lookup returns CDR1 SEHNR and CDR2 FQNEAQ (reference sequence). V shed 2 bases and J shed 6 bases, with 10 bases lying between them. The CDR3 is CASSLSPFKTQYF. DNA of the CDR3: TGTGCCAGCAGCTTAAGTCCATTTAAGACCCAGTACTTC. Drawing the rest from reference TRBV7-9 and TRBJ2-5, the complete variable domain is DTGVSQNPRHKITKRGQNVTFRCDPISEHNRLYWYRQTLGQGPEFLTYFQNEAQLEKSRLLSDRFSAERPKGSFSTLEIQRTEQGDSAMYLCASSLSPFKTQYFGPGTRLLVL.

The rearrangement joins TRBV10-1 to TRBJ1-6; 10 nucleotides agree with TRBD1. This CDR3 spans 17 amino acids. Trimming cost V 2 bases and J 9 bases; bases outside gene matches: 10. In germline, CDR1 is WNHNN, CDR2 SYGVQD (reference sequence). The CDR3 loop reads CASSEPAGTGDLSPLHF. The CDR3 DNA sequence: TGCGCCAGCAGTGAGCCTGCCGGGACAGGGGATCTTTCACCCCTCCACTTT.

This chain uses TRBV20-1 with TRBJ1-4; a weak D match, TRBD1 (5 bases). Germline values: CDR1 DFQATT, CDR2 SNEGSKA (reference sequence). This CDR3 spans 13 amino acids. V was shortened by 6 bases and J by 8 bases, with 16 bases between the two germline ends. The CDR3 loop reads CSAPGSGWEKLFF. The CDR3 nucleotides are TGCAGTGCCCCAGGGTCGGGATGGGAAAAACTGTTTTTT.

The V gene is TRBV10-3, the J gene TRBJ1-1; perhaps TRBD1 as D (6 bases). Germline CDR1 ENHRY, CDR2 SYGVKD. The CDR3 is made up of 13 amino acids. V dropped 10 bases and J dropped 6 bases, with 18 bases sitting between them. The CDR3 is CATTQGSDAEAFF. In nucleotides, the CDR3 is TGTGCCACAACACAGGGATCGGACGCTGAAGCTTTCTTT.

Here the CDR3 DNA reads TGTGCCAGCAGCTTATGGACAGGGCCGAACACTGAAGCTTTCTTT. Residues: CASSLWTGPNTEAFF. The chain joins TRBV5-4 to TRBJ1-1; 8 bases agree with TRBD1. This CDR3 contains 15 residues. The ends lost 2 bases at V and 1 base at J; junction bases unmatched: 4. Per the germline V gene, CDR1 is SGHNT and CDR2 is YYREEE (reference sequence). The full variable domain, in which reference TRBV5-4 and TRBJ1-1 provide the parts outside the CDR3, is ETGVTQSPTHLIKTRGQQVTLRCSSQSGHNTVSWYQQALGQGPQFIFQYYREEENGRGNFPPRFSGLQFPNYSSELNVNALELDDSALYLCASSLWTGPNTEAFFGQGTRLTVV.

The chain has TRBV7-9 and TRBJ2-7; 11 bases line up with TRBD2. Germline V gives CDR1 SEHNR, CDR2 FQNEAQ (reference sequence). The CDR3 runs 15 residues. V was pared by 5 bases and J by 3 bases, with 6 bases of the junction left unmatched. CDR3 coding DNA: TGTGCCAGCAGCCGCTCCGGACTAGCGGGCTACGAGCAGTACTTC. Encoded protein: CASSRSGLAGYEQYF.

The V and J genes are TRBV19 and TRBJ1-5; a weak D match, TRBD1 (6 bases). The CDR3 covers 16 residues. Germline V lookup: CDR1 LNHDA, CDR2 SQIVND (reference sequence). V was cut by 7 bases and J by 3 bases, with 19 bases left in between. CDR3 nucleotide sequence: TGTGCCAGTAATGGGGGACACAAGGCGCCCAATCAGCCCCAGCATTTT. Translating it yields CASNGGHKAPNQPQHF.

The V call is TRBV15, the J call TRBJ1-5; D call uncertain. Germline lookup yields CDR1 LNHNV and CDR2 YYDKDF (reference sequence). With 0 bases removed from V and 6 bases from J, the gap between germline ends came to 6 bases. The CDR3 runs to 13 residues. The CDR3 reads CATSRDRGQPQHF. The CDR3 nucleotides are TGTGCCACCAGCAGAGACCGGGGTCAGCCCCAGCATTTT.

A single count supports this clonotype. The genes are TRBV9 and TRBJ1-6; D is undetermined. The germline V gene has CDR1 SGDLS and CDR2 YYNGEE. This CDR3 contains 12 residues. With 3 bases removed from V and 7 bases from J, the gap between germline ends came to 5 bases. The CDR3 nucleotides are TGTGCCAGCAGCGCTTTCAATTCACCCCTCCACTTT. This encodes CASSAFNSPLHF.

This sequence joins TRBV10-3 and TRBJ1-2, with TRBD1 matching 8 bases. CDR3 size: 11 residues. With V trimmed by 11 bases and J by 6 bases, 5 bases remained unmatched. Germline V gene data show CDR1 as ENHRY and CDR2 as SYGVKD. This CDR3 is CAASGGDGYTF. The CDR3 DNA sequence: TGTGCCGCCTCAGGGGGCGATGGCTACACCTTC.

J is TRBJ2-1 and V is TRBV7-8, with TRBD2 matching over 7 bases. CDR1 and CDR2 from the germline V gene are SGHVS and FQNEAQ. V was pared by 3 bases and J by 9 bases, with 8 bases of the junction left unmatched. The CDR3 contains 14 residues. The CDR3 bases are TGTGCCAGCAGCTTGGGGGGGGGAGGAGGTGAGCAGTTCTTC. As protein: CASSLGGGGGEQFF. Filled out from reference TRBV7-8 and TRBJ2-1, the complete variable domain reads GAGVSQSPRYKVAKRGQDVALRCDPISGHVSLFWYQQALGQGPEFLTYFQNEAQLDKSGLPSDRFFAERPEGSVSTLKIQRTQQEDSAVYLCASSLGGGGGEQFFGPGTRLTVL.

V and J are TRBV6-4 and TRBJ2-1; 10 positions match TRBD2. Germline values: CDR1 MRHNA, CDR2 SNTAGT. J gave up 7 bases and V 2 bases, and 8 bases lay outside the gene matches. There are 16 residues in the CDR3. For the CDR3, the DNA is TGTGCCAGCAGTGACCTTACTAGCGGGGACCGGAATGAGCAGTTCTTC. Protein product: CASSDLTSGDRNEQFF.

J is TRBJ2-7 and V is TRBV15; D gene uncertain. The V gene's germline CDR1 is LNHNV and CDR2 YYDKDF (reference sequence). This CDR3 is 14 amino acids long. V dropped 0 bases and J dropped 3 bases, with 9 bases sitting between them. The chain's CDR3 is CATSRDSSGYEQYF. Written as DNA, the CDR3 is TGTGCCACCAGCAGAGATTCTTCGGGCTACGAGCAGTACTTC.